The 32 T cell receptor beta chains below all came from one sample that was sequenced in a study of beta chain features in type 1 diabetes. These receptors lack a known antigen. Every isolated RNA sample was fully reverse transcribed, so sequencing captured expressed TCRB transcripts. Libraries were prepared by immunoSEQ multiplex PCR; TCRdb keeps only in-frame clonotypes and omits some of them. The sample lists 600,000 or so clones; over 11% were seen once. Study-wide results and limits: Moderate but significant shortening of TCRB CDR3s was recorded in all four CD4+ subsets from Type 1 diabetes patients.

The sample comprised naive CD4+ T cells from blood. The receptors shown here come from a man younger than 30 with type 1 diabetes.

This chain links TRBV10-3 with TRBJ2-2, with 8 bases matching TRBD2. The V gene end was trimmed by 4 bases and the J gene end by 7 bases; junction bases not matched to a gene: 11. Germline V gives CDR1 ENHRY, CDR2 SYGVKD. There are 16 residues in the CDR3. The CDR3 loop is CAISGSGTSSIGELFF. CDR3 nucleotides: TGTGCCATCAGTGGTTCCGGGACTAGTAGTATCGGGGAGCTGTTTTTT.

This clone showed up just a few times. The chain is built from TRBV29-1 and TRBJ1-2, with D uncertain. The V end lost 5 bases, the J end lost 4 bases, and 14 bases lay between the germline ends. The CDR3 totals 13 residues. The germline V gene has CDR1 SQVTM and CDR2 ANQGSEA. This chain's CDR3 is CSVYRRDSYGYTF. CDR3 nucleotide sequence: TGCAGCGTTTACCGGCGAGACTCCTATGGCTACACCTTC.

The CDR3 nucleotides read TGCGCCAGCAATGAAGCGGGCACAGATACGCAGTATTTT. It codes for CASNEAGTDTQYF. V is TRBV5-1 and J is TRBJ2-3, with D possibly being TRBD2 (5 bases). There are 13 residues in the CDR3. CDR1 and CDR2 from the germline V gene are SGHRS and YFSETQ. Trimming cost V 6 bases and J 1 base, with 9 bases left between them.

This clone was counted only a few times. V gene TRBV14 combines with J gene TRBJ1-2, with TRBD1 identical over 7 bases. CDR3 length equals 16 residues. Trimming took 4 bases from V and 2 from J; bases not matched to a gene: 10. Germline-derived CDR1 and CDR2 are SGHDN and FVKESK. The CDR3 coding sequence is TGTGCCAGCAGCCCCCCTGGACAGGATTCGAACTATGGCTACACCTTC. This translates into CASSPPGQDSNYGYTF.

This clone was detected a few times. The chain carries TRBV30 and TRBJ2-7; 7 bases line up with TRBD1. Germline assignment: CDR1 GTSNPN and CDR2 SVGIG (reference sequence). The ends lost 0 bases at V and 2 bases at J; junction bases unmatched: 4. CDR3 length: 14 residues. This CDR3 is CAWSVRGTAYEQYF. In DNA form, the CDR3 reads TGTGCCTGGAGTGTACGAGGGACAGCCTACGAGCAGTACTTC.

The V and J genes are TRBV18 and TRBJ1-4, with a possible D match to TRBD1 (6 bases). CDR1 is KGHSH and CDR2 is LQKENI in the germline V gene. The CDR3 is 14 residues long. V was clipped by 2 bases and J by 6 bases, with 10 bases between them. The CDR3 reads CASSPTGIDEKLFF. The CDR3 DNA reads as TGTGCCAGCTCACCAACAGGGATCGATGAAAAACTGTTTTTT.

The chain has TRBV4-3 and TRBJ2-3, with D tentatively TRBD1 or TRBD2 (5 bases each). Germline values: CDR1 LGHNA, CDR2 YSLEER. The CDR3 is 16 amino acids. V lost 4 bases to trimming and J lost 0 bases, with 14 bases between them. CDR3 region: CASSRGRWTSTDTQYF. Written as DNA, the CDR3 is TGCGCCAGCAGCCGGGGCCGGTGGACTAGCACAGATACGCAGTATTTT.

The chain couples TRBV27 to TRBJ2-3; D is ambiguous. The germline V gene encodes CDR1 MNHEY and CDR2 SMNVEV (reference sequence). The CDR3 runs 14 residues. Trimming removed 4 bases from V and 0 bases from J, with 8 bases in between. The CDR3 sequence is CASSWGSSTDTQYF. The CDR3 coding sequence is TGTGCCAGCAGTTGGGGATCGAGCACAGATACGCAGTATTTT.

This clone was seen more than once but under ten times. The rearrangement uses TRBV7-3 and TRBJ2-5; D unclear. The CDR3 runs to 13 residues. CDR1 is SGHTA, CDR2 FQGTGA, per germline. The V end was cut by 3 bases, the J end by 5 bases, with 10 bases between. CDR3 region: CASSLYPKETQYF. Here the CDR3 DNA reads TGTGCCAGCAGCTTGTACCCTAAGGAGACCCAGTACTTC. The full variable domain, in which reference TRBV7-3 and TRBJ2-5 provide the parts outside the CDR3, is GAGVSQTPSNKVTEKGKYVELRCDPISGHTALYWYRQSLGQGPEFLIYFQGTGAADDSGLPNDRFFAVRPEGSVSTLKIQRTERGDSAVYLCASSLYPKETQYFGPGTRLLVL.

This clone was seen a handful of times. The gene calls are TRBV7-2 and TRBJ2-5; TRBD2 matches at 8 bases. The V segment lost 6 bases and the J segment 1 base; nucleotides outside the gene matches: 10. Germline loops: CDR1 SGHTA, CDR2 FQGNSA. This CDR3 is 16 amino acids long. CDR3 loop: CASRPPLTSAQETQYF. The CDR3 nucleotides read TGTGCCAGCAGACCTCCTCTGACTAGCGCCCAAGAGACCCAGTACTTC.

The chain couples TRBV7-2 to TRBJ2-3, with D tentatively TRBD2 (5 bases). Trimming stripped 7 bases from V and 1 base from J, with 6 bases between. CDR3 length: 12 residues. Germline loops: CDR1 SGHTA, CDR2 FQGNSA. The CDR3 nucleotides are TGTGCCAGCACCGGGGGCACAGATACGCAGTATTTT. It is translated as CASTGGTDTQYF.

The DNA for the CDR3 is TGCGCCAGCAGCTCGGGCGGGAGAAGCACAGATACGCAGTATTTT. This translates into CASSSGGRSTDTQYF. V is TRBV5-1 and J is TRBJ2-3; 7 bases are shared with TRBD2. Germline V gene lookup returns CDR1 SGHRS and CDR2 YFSETQ. Trimming at V came to 3 bases and at J to 0 bases, leaving 4 bases not matched to a gene. This CDR3 has 15 residues.

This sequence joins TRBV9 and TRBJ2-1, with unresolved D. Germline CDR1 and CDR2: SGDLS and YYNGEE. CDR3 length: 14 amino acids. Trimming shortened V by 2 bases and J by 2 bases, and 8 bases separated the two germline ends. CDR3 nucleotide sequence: TGTGCCAGCAGCGTCGGCTTCCCCTACAATGAGCAGTTCTTC. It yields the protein CASSVGFPYNEQFF. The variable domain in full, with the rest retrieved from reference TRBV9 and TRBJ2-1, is DSGVTQTPKHLITATGQRVTLRCSPRSGDLSVYWYQQSLDQGLQFLIQYYNGEERAKGNILERFSAQQFPDLHSELNLSSLELGDSALYFCASSVGFPYNEQFFGPGTRLTVL.

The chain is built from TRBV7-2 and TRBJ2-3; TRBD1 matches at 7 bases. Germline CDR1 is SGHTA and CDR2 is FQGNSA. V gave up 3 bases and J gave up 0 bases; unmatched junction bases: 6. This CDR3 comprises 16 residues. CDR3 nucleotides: TGTGCCAGCAGCTTCGGGCTGGACAGGAGCACAGATACGCAGTATTTT. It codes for CASSFGLDRSTDTQYF. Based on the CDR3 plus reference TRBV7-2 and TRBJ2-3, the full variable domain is GAGVSQSPSNKVTEKGKDVELRCDPISGHTALYWYRQSLGQGLEFLIYFQGNSAPDKSGLPSDRFSAERTGGSVSTLTIQRTQQEDSAVYLCASSFGLDRSTDTQYFGPGTRLTVL.

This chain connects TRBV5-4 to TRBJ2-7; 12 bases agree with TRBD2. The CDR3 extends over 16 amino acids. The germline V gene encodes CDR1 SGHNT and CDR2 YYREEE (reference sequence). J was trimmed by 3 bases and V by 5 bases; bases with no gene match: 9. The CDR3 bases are TGTGCCAGCAGAGACGGGACTAGCGGGCCCCTCTACGAGCAGTACTTC. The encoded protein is CASRDGTSGPLYEQYF.

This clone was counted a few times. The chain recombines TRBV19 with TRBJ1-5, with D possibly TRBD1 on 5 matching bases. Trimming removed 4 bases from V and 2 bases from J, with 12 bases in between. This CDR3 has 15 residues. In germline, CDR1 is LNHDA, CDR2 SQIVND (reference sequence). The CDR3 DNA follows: TGTGCCAGTAGTACAGGGAGGCTGGGCAATCAGCCCCAGCATTTT. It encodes CASSTGRLGNQPQHF.

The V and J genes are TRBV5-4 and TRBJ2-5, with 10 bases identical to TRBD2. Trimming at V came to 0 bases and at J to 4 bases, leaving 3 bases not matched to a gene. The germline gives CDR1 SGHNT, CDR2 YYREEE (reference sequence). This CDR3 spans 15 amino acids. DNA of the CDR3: TGTGCCAGCAGCTTGGCCCTAGCGGGAGCAGAGACCCAGTACTTC. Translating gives CASSLALAGAETQYF. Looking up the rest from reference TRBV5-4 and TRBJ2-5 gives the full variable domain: ETGVTQSPTHLIKTRGQQVTLRCSSQSGHNTVSWYQQALGQGPQFIFQYYREEENGRGNFPPRFSGLQFPNYSSELNVNALELDDSALYLCASSLALAGAETQYFGPGTRLLVL.

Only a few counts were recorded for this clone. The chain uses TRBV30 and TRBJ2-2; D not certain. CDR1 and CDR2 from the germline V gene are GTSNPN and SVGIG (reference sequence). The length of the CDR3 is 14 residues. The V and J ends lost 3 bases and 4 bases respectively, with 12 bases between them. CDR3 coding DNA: TGTGCCTGGAGATTCACGGACCTCACCGGGGAGCTGTTTTTT. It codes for CAWRFTDLTGELFF.

The CDR3 loop reads CASRKVSYNEQFF. The CDR3 nucleotides are TGTGCCAGCAGAAAGGTCTCCTACAATGAGCAGTTCTTC. J is TRBJ2-1 and V is TRBV6-6; unclear D gene. With 6 bases removed from V and 0 bases from J, the gap between germline ends came to 6 bases. CDR1 is MNHNY, CDR2 SVGAGI, per germline (reference sequence). The CDR3 loop spans 13 amino acids.

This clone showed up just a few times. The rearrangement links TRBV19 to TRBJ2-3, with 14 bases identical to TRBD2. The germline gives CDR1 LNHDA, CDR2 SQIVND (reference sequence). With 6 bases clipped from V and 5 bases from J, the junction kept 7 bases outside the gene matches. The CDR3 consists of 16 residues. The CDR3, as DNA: TGTGCCAGTAGCCGGACTAGCGGGAGGCTAGGAGATACGCAGTATTTT. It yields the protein CASSRTSGRLGDTQYF.

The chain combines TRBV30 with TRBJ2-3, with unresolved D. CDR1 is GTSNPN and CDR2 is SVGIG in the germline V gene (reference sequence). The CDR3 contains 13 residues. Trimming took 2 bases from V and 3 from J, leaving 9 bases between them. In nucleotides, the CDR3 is TGTGCCTGGAGTCCCGACTTTACAGATACGCAGTATTTT. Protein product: CAWSPDFTDTQYF. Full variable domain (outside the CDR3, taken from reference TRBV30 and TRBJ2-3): SQTIHQWPATLVQPVGSPLSLECTVEGTSNPNLYWYRQAAGRGLQLLFYSVGIGQISSEVPQNLSASRPQDRQFILSSKKLLLSDSGFYLCAWSPDFTDTQYFGPGTRLTVL.

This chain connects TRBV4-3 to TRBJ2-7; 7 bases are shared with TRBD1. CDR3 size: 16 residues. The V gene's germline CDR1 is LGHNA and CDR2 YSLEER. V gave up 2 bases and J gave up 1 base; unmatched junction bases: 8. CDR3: CASSQTTGTLSYEQYF. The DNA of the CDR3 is TGCGCCAGCAGCCAAACGACAGGGACACTGTCCTACGAGCAGTACTTC.

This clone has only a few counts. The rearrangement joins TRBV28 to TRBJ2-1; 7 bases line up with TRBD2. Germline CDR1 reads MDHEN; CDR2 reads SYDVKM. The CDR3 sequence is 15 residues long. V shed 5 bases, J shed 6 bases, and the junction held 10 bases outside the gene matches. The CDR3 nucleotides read TGTGCCAGCAGTCCCTTTACGGGGGGACCCAATGAGCAGTTCTTC. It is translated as CASSPFTGGPNEQFF. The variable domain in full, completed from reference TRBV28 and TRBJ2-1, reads DVKVTQSSRYLVKRTGEKVFLECVQDMDHENMFWYRQDPGLGLRLIYFSYDVKMKEKGDIPEGYSVSREKKERFSLILESASTNQTSMYLCASSPFTGGPNEQFFGPGTRLTVL.

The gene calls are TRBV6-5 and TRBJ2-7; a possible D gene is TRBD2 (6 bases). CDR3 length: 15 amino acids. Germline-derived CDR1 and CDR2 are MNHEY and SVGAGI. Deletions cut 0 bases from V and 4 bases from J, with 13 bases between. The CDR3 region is CASSYSAAGFYEQYF. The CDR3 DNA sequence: TGTGCCAGCAGTTACTCTGCCGCGGGATTTTACGAGCAGTACTTC.

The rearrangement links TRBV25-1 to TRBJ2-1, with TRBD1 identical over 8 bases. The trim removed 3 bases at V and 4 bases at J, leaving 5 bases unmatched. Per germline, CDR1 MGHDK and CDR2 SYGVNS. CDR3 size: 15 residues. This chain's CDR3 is CASSDDRGRYNEQFF. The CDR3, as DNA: TGTGCCAGCAGTGATGACAGGGGACGGTACAATGAGCAGTTCTTC.

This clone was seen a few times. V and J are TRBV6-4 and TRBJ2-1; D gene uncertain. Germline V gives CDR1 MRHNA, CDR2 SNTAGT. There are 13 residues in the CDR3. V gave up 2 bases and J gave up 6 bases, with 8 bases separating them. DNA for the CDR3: TGTGCCAGCAGTGACCCCGAAATCAATGAGCAGTTCTTC. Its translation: CASSDPEINEQFF.

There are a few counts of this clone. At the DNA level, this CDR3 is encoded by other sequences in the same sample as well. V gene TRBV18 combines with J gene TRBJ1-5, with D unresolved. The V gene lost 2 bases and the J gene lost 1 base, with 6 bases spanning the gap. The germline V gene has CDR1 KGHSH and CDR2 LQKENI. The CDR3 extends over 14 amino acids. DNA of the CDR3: TGTGCCAGCTCACCAAGATACAGCAATCAGCCCCAGCATTTT. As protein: CASSPRYSNQPQHF.

As DNA, the CDR3 is TGTGCCAGCAGCCCGCAGGGGGGGGAAATGAACTATGGCTACACCTTC. This translates into CASSPQGGEMNYGYTF. V is TRBV7-2 and J is TRBJ1-2, with 7 bases lining up with TRBD1. Germline lookup yields CDR1 SGHTA and CDR2 FQGNSA. The CDR3 has 16 amino acids. Trimming at V came to 5 bases and at J to 2 bases, leaving 11 bases not matched to a gene.

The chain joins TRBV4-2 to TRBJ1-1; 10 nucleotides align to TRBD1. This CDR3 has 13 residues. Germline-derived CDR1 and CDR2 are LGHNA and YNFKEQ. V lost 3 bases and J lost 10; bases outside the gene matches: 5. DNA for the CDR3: TGTGCCAGCAGCCACCGGACAGGGGGTGCAGCTTTCTTT. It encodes CASSHRTGGAAFF.

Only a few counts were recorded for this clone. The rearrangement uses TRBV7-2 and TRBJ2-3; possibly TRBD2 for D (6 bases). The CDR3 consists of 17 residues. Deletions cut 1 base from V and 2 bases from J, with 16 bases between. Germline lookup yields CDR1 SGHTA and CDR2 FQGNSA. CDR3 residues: CASSLGYWRGFTDTQYF. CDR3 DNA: TGTGCCAGCAGCTTAGGGTACTGGCGGGGATTCACAGATACGCAGTATTTT.

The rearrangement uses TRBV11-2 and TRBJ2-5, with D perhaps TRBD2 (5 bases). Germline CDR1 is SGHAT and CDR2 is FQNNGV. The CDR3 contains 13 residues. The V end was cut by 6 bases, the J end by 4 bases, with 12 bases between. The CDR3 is CASRGGRRETQYF. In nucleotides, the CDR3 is TGTGCCAGCAGGGGTGGGAGACGAGAGACCCAGTACTTC.

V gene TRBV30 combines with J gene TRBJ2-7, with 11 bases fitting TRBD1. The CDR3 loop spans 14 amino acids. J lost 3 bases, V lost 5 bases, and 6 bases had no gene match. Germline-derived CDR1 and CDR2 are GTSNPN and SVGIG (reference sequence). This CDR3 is CAWSSGTGGYEQYF. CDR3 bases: TGTGCCTGGTCTTCCGGGACAGGGGGCTACGAGCAGTACTTC. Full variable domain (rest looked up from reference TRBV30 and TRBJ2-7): SQTIHQWPATLVQPVGSPLSLECTVEGTSNPNLYWYRQAAGRGLQLLFYSVGIGQISSEVPQNLSASRPQDRQFILSSKKLLLSDSGFYLCAWSSGTGGYEQYFGPGTRLTVT.